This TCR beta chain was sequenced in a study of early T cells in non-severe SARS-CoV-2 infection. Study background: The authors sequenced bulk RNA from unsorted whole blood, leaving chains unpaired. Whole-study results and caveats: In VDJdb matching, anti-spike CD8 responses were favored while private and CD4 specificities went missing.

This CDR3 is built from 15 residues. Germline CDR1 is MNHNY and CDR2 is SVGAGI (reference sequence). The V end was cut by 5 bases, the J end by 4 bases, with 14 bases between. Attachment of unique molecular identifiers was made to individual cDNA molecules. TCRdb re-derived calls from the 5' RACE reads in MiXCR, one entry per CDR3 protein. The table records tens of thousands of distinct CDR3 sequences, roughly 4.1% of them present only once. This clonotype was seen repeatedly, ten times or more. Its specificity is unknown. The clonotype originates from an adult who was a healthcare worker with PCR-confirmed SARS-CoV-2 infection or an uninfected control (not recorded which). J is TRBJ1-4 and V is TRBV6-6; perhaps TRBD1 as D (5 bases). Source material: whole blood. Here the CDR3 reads CASSPRDGFNEKLFF. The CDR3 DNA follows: TGTGCCAGCAGTCCCAGGGACGGATTTAATGAAAAACTGTTTTTT.